The following is a T cell receptor beta chain sequence with its context. This clone has more than one count but fewer than ten. What antigen it recognizes has not been identified. Base qualities were left out, and no much larger clone turns up one base away. The library was built by means of the immunoSEQ multiplex PCR assay. RNA was extracted from all samples and reverse transcribed into cDNA as template for TCR sequencing. SuperScript III was used for first-strand cDNA synthesis, primed with a 2:1 mix of oligo-dT and random hexamers. A synthetic immune receptor repertoire was used to gauge amplification bias, and whatever bias remained was removed computationally. For the original study's pipeline: Raw reads were preprocessed to remove errors, and CDR3 was defined by IMGT conventions from the conserved cysteine to phenylalanine. Clonality was computed by normalizing Shannon entropy by log2 of the number of productive unique TCRs and subtracting the result from 1. Whether scalp clones were CD4 or CD8 was inferred by matching scalp TCRbeta sequences against CD4 and CD8 repertoires sorted from blood. This immuneACCESS table, as held by TCRdb, lists in-frame sequences with V and J called but not all clones. Of the missing ones, under half trace to an unresolved V gene in checked studies; the others have no known cause. V and J calls and clone size are copied from that table; D and trimming were computed from the DNA. This sample comprises nearly 95,000 clones, 60% to 80% of them detected only once. The ten largest clones represent approximately 15% of the sample.

CDR1 and CDR2 (LGHNA, YSLEER) derive from the germline V gene. CDR3 length: 14 amino acids, cysteine to phenylalanine. Only the CDR3 DNA is retained, 42 bases long and in frame from the first base. V is cut by 0 bases and J by 6 bases, and the space between the germline ends is 11 bases. The data derive from a study of CD8+ T cells in alopecia areata (dated by TCRdb to about 2018). Regarding the complete study: The treated patients took part in an open-label pilot trial in which moderate-to-severe alopecia areata was treated with oral tofacitinib at 5 to 10 mg twice daily. Tofacitinib was given for 6 to 18 months, followed by 6 months of follow-up off drug to assess delayed response and recurrence. Disease severity in treated patients was measured with the SALT score, which quantifies the percentage of affected scalp surface area. In both human patients and the C3H/HeJ mouse model, the study applied high-throughput TCRbeta sequencing to look at T cell clonal expansion in alopecia areata. Scalp tissue and sorted CD4+ and CD8+ peripheral blood T cells from patchy and totalis/universalis alopecia areata patients and from healthy controls were covered by human TCRbeta sequencing. Patients on tofacitinib were biopsied at baseline and after 4 and 24 weeks of treatment, and several of the patients also had a later scalp biopsy. Scalp clonality was compared across normal scalp (n=4), patchy alopecia areata scalp (n=8), and alopecia totalis/universalis scalp (n=8). RNA came from the PAXgene miRNA kit for fixed scalp, the miRNeasy kit for PBMCs, and the RNeasy kit for mouse skin. Amplification of TCRbeta CDR3 regions was done by immunoSEQ multiplex PCR using 35 Vbeta forward primers and 13 Jbeta reverse primers. General conclusions and limits of the study: During tofacitinib treatment, many expanded lesional clones stuck around in both scalp and blood, and this persistence may partly explain why relapse happens after treatment is stopped. Resident alphabeta T cells in normal human skin are also sequenced, complicating scalp TCR repertoire analysis, unlike mouse skin dominated by gammadelta T cells. With tofacitinib, both scalp clonality and the number of expanded CD8+ clones among the top 100 scalp clones went down significantly. TCR sequences shared between patients were less clear than in mice, possibly partly because of HLA diversity in the patient population. Because the treated cohort was small and had just a single nonresponder, larger studies are needed to establish links between baseline CD8+ expansion and response. Lesional scalp, especially in alopecia totalis/universalis, showed higher clonality and more expanded CD8+ clones than normal scalp, suggesting antigenic drive.

What this sample's treatment or condition label stands for: oral pan-JAK inhibitor, 5-10 mg twice daily. Peripheral blood and lesional scalp punch biopsies were obtained from patients with alopecia areata. PBMCs were separated by density centrifugation and stained for CD3, CD4 and CD8, after which CD4+ and CD8+ T cells were sorted on a FACSAria. The V gene is TRBV4-3 and the J gene is TRBJ1-2, and possibly TRBD1, on 6 matching bases. Sequenced material: CD8+ T cells sorted from blood, taken at week 44, from a patient treated with tofacitinib. This clonotype was obtained from a human donor with alopecia areata. The DNA is as follows: TGCGCCAGCAGCCAAGATAGGACAGAGGATGGCTACACCTTC. Translation gives CASSQDRTEDGYTF.